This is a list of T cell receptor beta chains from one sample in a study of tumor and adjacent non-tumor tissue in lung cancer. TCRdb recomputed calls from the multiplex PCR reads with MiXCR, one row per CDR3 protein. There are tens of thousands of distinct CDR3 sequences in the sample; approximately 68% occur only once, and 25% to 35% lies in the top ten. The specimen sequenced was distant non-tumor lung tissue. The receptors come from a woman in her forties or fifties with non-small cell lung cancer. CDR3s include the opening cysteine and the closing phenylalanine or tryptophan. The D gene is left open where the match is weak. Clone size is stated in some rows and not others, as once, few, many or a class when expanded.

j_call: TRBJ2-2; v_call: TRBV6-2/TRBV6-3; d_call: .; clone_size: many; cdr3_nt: TGTGCCAGCAATCTGTGGGGGACCGGGGAGCTGTTTTTT; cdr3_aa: CASNLWGTGELFF
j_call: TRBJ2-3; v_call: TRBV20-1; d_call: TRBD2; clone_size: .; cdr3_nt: TGCAGTGTTAGCGGGAGTGCTGATACGCAGTATTTT; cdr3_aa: CSVSGSADTQYF
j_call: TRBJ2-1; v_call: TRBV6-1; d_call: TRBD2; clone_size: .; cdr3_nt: TGTGCCAACAGTGAACCGGGACTAGCGAATAATGAGCAGGTCTTC; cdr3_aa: CANSEPGLANNEQVF
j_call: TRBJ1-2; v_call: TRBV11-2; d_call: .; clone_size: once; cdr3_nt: TGTGCCAGCAGCTTAACTAGTACTAACTATAGCTACACCTTC; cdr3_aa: CASSLTSTNYSYTF
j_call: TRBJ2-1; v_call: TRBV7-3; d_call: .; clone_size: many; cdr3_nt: TGTGCCAGCAGCTTTAGCAAGGCCCCATACAATGAGCAGTTCTTC; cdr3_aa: CASSFSKAPYNEQFF
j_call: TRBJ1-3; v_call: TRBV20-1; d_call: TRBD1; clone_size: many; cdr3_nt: TGCAGTGCTGGGGACAGGGCCGGTGGAAACACCATATATTTT; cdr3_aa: CSAGDRAGGNTIYF
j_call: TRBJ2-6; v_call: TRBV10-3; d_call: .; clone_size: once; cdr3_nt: TGTGCCATCAGCCCCGGGATGGGGGTTGGGGTCAACGTCCTGACTTTC; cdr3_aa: CAISPGMGVGVNVLTF
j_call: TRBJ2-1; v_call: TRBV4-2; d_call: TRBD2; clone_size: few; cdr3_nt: TGTACCAGCAGCCAAGATGGGACTATCAATGAGCAGTTCTTC; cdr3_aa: CTSSQDGTINEQFF
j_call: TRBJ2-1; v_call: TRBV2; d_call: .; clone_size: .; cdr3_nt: TGTGCCAGCAGTGTTGGTAGTGGGGGCTACAATGAGCAGTTCTTC; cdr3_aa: CASSVGSGGYNEQFF
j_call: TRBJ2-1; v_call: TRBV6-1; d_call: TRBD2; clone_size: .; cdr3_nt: TGCGCCAGCAGTGAACTCGGGGGACTATACTCCTACAATGTGCAGTTCTTC; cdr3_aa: CASSELGGLYSYNVQFF
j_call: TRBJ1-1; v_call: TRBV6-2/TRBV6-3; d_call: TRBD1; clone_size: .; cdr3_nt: TGTGCCAGCAACCAGGACAGGGCTTCTGACACTGAAGCTTTCTTT; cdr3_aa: CASNQDRASDTEAFF
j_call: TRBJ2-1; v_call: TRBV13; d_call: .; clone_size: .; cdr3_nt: TGTGCCAGGACCCATTCCCCCGGGCCATACAATGAGCAGTTCTTC; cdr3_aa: CARTHSPGPYNEQFF
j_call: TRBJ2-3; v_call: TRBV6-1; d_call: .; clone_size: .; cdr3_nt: TGTGCCAGCAGTGGGACCGGGCGGGCTGATATGCAGTATTTT; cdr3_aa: CASSGTGRADMQYF
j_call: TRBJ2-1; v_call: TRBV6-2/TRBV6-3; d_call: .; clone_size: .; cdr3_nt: TGTGCCAGCAGTCCCTTCGACAATCCTTTTTGGAATGAGCGGTTCTTC; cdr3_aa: CASSPFDNPFWNERFF
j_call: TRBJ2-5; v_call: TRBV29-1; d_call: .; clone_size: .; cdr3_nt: TGCAGCCCTGCGGTCAATAGCAGGAGGGTTGTGGAGACCCAGTACTTC; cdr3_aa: CSPAVNSRRVVETQYF
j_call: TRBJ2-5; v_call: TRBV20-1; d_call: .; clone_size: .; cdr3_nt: TGCAGTGTTTCCCGCGTAGGGGGACAAGAGACCCAGTACTTC; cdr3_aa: CSVSRVGGQETQYF
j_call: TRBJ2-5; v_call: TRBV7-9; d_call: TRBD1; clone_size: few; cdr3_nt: TGTGCCAGCAGCTTAAAGGACAGGGGACGTAAAGAGACCCAGTACTTC; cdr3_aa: CASSLKDRGRKETQYF
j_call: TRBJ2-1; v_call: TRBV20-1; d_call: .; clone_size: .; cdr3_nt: TGCAGTGCTAGAGGTTGGCCTAACCGCAATGAGCAGTTCTTC; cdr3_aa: CSARGWPNRNEQFF
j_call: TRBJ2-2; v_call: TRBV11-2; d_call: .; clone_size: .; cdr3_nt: TGTGCCAGCGGCTTTGGGGGTAGCAGTATTTCCACCGGGGAGATGTTTTTT; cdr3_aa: CASGFGGSSISTGEMFF
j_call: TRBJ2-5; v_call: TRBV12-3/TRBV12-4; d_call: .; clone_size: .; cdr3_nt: TGTGCCAGCAGTTTATCACAAGAGACCCAGTACTTC; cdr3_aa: CASSLSQETQYF
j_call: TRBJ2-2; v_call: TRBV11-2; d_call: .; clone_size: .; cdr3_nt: TGTGCCAGCAGCTTGGGTTTGAACACCGAGGAGCCGTTTTTT; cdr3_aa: CASSLGLNTEEPFF
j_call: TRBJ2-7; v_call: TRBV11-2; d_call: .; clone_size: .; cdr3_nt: TGTGCCAGCAGCTCAGCGGCTGGGTACGTTCAGTACTTC; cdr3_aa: CASSSAAGYVQYF
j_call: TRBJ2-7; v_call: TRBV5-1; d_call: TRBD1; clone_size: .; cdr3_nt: TGCGCCAGCAGCACGACCTACAGGGGGAGGTCCTACGAGCAGTACTTC; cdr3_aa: CASSTTYRGRSYEQYF
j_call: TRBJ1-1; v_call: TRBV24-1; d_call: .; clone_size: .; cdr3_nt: TGTGCCACCAGTGATCTTTGGGAGAATGAGGCTTTCTTT; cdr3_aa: CATSDLWENEAFF
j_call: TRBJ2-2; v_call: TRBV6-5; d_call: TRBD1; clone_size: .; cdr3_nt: TGTGCCAGCAGCCGACGACAGGGTCCGAACACCTGGGATCTGTTTTTT; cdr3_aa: CASSRRQGPNTWDLFF
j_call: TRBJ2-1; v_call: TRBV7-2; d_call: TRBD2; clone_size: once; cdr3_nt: TGTGCCAGCAGCTCCCGCTTTAAGACTAGCGGGAGCTCCTACAATGAGCACTTCTTC; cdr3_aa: CASSSRFKTSGSSYNEHFF